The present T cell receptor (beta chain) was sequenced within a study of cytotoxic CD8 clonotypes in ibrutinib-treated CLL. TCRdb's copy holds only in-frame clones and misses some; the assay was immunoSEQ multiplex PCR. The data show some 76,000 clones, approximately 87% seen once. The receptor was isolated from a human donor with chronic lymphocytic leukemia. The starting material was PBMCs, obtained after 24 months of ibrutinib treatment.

The CDR3 loop reads CASSYRGVETQYF. The DNA for the CDR3 is TGTGCCAGCAGTTACAGGGGTGTAGAGACCCAGTACTTC. J is TRBJ2-5 and V is TRBV6-5; a weak D match, TRBD1 (5 bases). The ends were cut back, 2 bases at V and 4 bases at J, with 8 bases in the middle. CDR1 and CDR2 (germline): MNHEY, SVGAGI. There are 13 residues in the CDR3.